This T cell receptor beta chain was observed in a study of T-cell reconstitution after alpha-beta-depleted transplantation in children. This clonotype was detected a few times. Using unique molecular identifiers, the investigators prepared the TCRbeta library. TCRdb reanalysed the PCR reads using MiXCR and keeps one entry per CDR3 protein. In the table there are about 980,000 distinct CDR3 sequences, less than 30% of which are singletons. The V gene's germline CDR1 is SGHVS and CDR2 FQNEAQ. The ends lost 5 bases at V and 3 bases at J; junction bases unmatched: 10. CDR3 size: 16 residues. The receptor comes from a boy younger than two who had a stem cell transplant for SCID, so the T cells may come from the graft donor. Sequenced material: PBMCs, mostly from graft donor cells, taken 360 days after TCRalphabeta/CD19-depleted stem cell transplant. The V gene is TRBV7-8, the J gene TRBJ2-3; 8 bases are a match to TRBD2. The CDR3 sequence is CASSRAPGGPTDTQYF. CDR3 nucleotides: TGTGCCAGCAGCAGAGCCCCGGGGGGGCCTACAGATACGCAGTATTTT.